Below, 28 T cell receptor beta chains from the same sample are listed, as sequenced in a study of cytomegalovirus exposure and HLA in healthy donors. Primers for the PCR totalled 60 Vbeta and 13 Jbeta. The assay was immunoSEQ multiplex PCR, and TCRdb's table has in-frame clones only and misses some. The table records some 130,000 clones, 76% of them present only once. Input material: PBMCs. Receptor source: a man aged 35 to 55 in good health and CMV-seronegative.

The count of this clone is one. The chain carries TRBV9 and TRBJ1-1, with D unresolved. In germline, CDR1 is SGDLS, CDR2 YYNGEE. This CDR3 region has 14 residues. Between the trimmed V and J ends, which lost 3 bases and 6 bases, there was a span of 15 bases. This CDR3 is CASSGRGLSAEAFF. The CDR3 coding sequence is TGTGCCAGCAGCGGACGGGGTCTCTCCGCTGAAGCTTTCTTT. Full variable domain (missing parts from reference TRBV9 and TRBJ1-1): DSGVTQTPKHLITATGQRVTLRCSPRSGDLSVYWYQQSLDQGLQFLIQYYNGEERAKGNILERFSAQQFPDLHSELNLSSLELGDSALYFCASSGRGLSAEAFFGQGTRLTVV.

This clone was recorded only once. V gene TRBV13 combines with J gene TRBJ2-7, with TRBD2 identical over 13 bases. The CDR3 runs 14 residues. J was trimmed by 6 bases and V by 5 bases; bases with no gene match: 4. The germline CDR1 and CDR2 sequences are PRHDT and FYEKMQ (reference sequence). The CDR3 region is CASSTSGRGSEQYF. CDR3 in DNA: TGTGCCAGCAGCACTAGCGGGAGGGGGTCCGAGCAGTACTTC.

The CDR3 protein is CAWSSGLPSYEQYF. CDR3 nucleotide sequence: TGTGCCTGGAGTTCGGGACTCCCCTCCTACGAGCAGTACTTC. The V call is TRBV30, the J call TRBJ2-7, with D tentatively TRBD2 (6 bases). The germline V and J ends were trimmed by 2 bases and 0 bases, with 11 bases remaining between them. Germline CDR1 reads GTSNPN; CDR2 reads SVGIG (reference sequence). The CDR3 contains 14 residues.

The chain employs TRBV5-1 and TRBJ2-7, with a possible D match to TRBD2 (5 bases). Germline assignment: CDR1 SGHRS and CDR2 YFSETQ. The CDR3 covers 13 residues. V lost 2 bases to trimming and J lost 5 bases, with 11 bases between them. CDR3 nucleotide sequence: TGCGCCAGCAGCTTCCGGGGAACGGACGAGCAGTACTTC. Protein sequence: CASSFRGTDEQYF.

This chain joins TRBV19 and TRBJ1-4, with 7 positions matching TRBD1. The CDR3 extends over 15 amino acids. CDR1 is LNHDA, CDR2 SQIVND, per germline (reference sequence). V was clipped by 4 bases and J by 0 bases; unmatched bases: 2. The CDR3 loop is CASSTGTATNEKLFF. The CDR3 bases are TGTGCCAGTAGTACTGGGACAGCAACTAATGAAAAACTGTTTTTT.

This clone was detected only a few times. The chain recombines TRBV7-2 with TRBJ2-3; the match to TRBD2 covers 10 bases. The CDR3 contains 17 residues. In germline, CDR1 is SGHTA, CDR2 FQGNSA. With 5 bases clipped from V and 6 bases from J, the junction kept 14 bases outside the gene matches. CDR3: CASSPLLAGDPPDTQYF. In nucleotides, the CDR3 is TGTGCCAGCAGCCCCCTCCTAGCGGGGGACCCCCCCGATACGCAGTATTTT.

The count of this clone is one. The chain carries TRBV7-6 and TRBJ1-1, with TRBD1 as a possible D gene (6 bases). Trimming left V 3 bases short and J 1 base short, with 9 bases between. Looked up from germline, CDR1 is SGHVS and CDR2 is FNYEAQ. The CDR3 contains 14 residues. The CDR3 DNA follows: TGTGCCAGCAGCTTCCAGACAGGGAACACTGAAGCTTTCTTT. Protein: CASSFQTGNTEAFF.

V usage is TRBV4-1 and J usage is TRBJ2-3; TRBD2 agrees at 9 bases. CDR3 length: 14 amino acids. V was pared by 7 bases and J by 1 base, with 3 bases of the junction left unmatched. Per germline, CDR1 MGHRA and CDR2 YSYEKL. CDR3 bases: TGCGCCAGCAAGGCTAGCGGGGGCACAGATACGCAGTATTTT. Residues: CASKASGGTDTQYF.

V usage is TRBV13 and J usage is TRBJ1-1; 8 positions agree with TRBD1. V shed 5 bases, J shed 6 bases, and the junction held 8 bases outside the gene matches. Germline assignment: CDR1 PRHDT and CDR2 FYEKMQ (reference sequence). The CDR3 runs 14 residues. In DNA form, the CDR3 reads TGTGCCAGCAGCCCGCAGGGGGCGCAGGCTGAAGCTTTCTTT. This encodes CASSPQGAQAEAFF. The whole variable domain, remainder taken from reference TRBV13 and TRBJ1-1, is AAGVIQSPRHLIKEKRETATLKCYPIPRHDTVYWYQQGPGQDPQFLISFYEKMQSDKGSIPDRFSAQQFSDYHSELNMSSLELGDSALYFCASSPQGAQAEAFFGQGTRLTVV.

The V gene is TRBV15, the J gene TRBJ2-1; weak D call: TRBD2 (6 bases). The CDR3 runs 13 residues. The V gene's germline CDR1 is LNHNV and CDR2 YYDKDF (reference sequence). The V end was cut by 0 bases, the J end by 7 bases, with 7 bases between. CDR3 amino acids: CATSRDRGNEQFF. The CDR3 DNA sequence: TGTGCCACCAGCAGAGATCGGGGGAATGAGCAGTTCTTC.

This chain links TRBV7-2 with TRBJ2-3, with D possibly being TRBD1 (5 bases). Trimming took off 2 bases at V and 6 bases at J, with 15 bases between the two ends. This CDR3 has 15 amino acids. Germline assignment: CDR1 SGHTA and CDR2 FQGNSA. CDR3 nucleotide sequence: TGTGCCAGCAGCTTATTGCCGGGCAGGGTTGATACGCAGTATTTT. Its translation is CASSLLPGRVDTQYF.

This clone was recorded a few times. The V and J genes are TRBV7-9 and TRBJ2-2; 9 bases match TRBD1. CDR1 and CDR2 (germline): SEHNR, FQNEAQ (reference sequence). This CDR3 is built from 16 residues. V shed 2 bases and J 0 bases; nucleotides not matched to a gene: 1. As DNA, the CDR3 is TGTGCCAGCAGCTTACGGACAGGGGCGAACACCGGGGAGCTGTTTTTT. Its protein is CASSLRTGANTGELFF.

The chain joins TRBV7-9 to TRBJ1-4; unclear D gene. CDR1 and CDR2 (germline): SEHNR, FQNEAQ (reference sequence). Trimming removed 7 bases at V and 0 bases at J, with 6 bases between. The CDR3 contains 13 residues. For the CDR3, the DNA is TGTGCCAGCAACATACCAACTAATGAAAAACTGTTTTTT. Encoded protein: CASNIPTNEKLFF. Based on the CDR3 plus reference TRBV7-9 and TRBJ1-4, the full variable domain is DTGVSQNPRHKITKRGQNVTFRCDPISEHNRLYWYRQTLGQGPEFLTYFQNEAQLEKSRLLSDRFSAERPKGSFSTLEIQRTEQGDSAMYLCASNIPTNEKLFFGSGTQLSVL.

This clone was counted once. This chain links TRBV30 with TRBJ2-7; a weak D match, TRBD1 (6 bases). The germline V and J ends were trimmed by 5 bases and 5 bases, with 16 bases remaining between them. The CDR3 is made up of 13 amino acids. Germline-derived CDR1 and CDR2 are GTSNPN and SVGIG (reference sequence). The CDR3 sequence is CAWAPGTPHEQYF. In nucleotides, the CDR3 is TGTGCCTGGGCCCCCGGGACACCACACGAGCAGTACTTC.

This clone was seen once. This rearrangement joins TRBV5-1 to TRBJ2-3, with 10 bases aligning to TRBD2. CDR1 SGHRS and CDR2 YFSETQ come from the germline V gene. This CDR3 comprises 17 residues. Losses at the gene ends were 3 bases for V and 4 bases for J; bases not matched to a gene: 11. The CDR3 nucleotides are TGCGCCAGCAGCTCTGGACAGGGAACTAGCGGGGCAGATACGCAGTATTTT. This encodes CASSSGQGTSGADTQYF.

This chain joins TRBV5-1 and TRBJ2-3; D might be TRBD2 (6 bases). Trimming removed 0 bases at V and 6 bases at J, with 11 bases between. The CDR3 contains 14 residues. Germline values: CDR1 SGHRS, CDR2 YFSETQ. The CDR3 DNA sequence: TGCGCCAGCAGCTTGGCCGGGGGTCGCGATACGCAGTATTTT. This translates into CASSLAGGRDTQYF.

The chain joins TRBV5-1 to TRBJ2-5; possible D gene TRBD2, 5 bases. The CDR3 is 14 residues long. Trimming took off 1 base at V and 2 bases at J, with 9 bases between the two ends. The germline CDR1 and CDR2 sequences are SGHRS and YFSETQ. The CDR3 region is CASSLSSQQETQYF. CDR3 in DNA: TGCGCCAGCAGCTTGTCTAGCCAACAAGAGACCCAGTACTTC.

This clone was detected only once. The rearrangement joins TRBV29-1 to TRBJ2-7; D call uncertain. Germline CDR1 SQVTM, CDR2 ANQGSEA. Trimming took off 3 bases at V and 4 bases at J, with 13 bases between the two ends. This CDR3 is 13 amino acids long. The CDR3 coding sequence is TGCAGCGTTGATGGTGGCAGAAATTACGAGCAGTACTTC. Encoded protein: CSVDGGRNYEQYF.

This chain joins TRBV7-2 and TRBJ2-7; 11 nucleotides line up with TRBD1. The CDR3 is 15 residues long. The ends lost 1 base at V and 6 bases at J; junction bases unmatched: 5. CDR1 and CDR2 from the germline V gene are SGHTA and FQGNSA. This CDR3 is CASSLEGQGGGEQYF. The CDR3 DNA follows: TGTGCCAGCAGCTTAGAGGGACAGGGGGGCGGCGAGCAGTACTTC. The full variable domain, completed using reference TRBV7-2 and TRBJ2-7, is GAGVSQSPSNKVTEKGKDVELRCDPISGHTALYWYRQSLGQGLEFLIYFQGNSAPDKSGLPSDRFSAERTGGSVSTLTIQRTQQEDSAVYLCASSLEGQGGGEQYFGPGTRLTVT.

In this sample, this clone turned up once. The chain is built from TRBV4-1 and TRBJ1-2; 7 nucleotides match TRBD1. Per the germline V gene, CDR1 is MGHRA and CDR2 is YSYEKL. V lost 8 bases, J lost 3 bases, and 21 bases stayed unmatched. The CDR3 loop spans 18 amino acids. The CDR3 reads CASRKTLDRTLTDYGYTF. CDR3 sequence (DNA): TGCGCCAGCCGTAAAACCTTGGACAGGACCCTCACGGACTATGGCTACACCTTC.

The chain is built from TRBV9 and TRBJ2-7; TRBD2 might be the D (6 bases). The V gene lost 0 bases and the J gene lost 3 bases, with 13 bases spanning the gap. CDR1 SGDLS and CDR2 YYNGEE come from the germline V gene. The CDR3 runs to 15 residues. In DNA form, the CDR3 reads TGTGCCAGCAGCGTAGGAGGGGAGGCGATCTACGAGCAGTACTTC. Its translation: CASSVGGEAIYEQYF.

The chain employs TRBV28 and TRBJ2-7, with TRBD1 identical over 8 bases. CDR3 length: 15 residues. J gave up 4 bases and V 7 bases, and 12 bases lay outside the gene matches. Germline V gene data show CDR1 as MDHEN and CDR2 as SYDVKM. In DNA, the CDR3 is TGTGCCAGCACCTCGTCGACAGGGGCTGTTTACGAGCAGTACTTC. Protein product: CASTSSTGAVYEQYF.

The chain combines TRBV4-3 with TRBJ2-1, with 9 bases lining up with TRBD2. This CDR3 region has 14 residues. V lost 1 base and J lost 9; bases outside the gene matches: 4. Germline lookup yields CDR1 LGHNA and CDR2 YSLEER. The CDR3: CASSQGGRASEQFF. The CDR3 DNA follows: TGCGCCAGCAGCCAAGGCGGGAGGGCAAGTGAGCAGTTCTTC.

V usage is TRBV18 and J usage is TRBJ2-2, with TRBD2 matching over 12 bases. The ends lost 8 bases at V and 2 bases at J; junction bases unmatched: 3. CDR3 length: 15 amino acids. Looked up from germline, CDR1 is KGHSH and CDR2 is LQKENI. The CDR3 nucleotides are TGTGCCAGCCGACTAGCGGGAGCAAACACCGGGGAGCTGTTTTTT. It codes for CASRLAGANTGELFF.

The chain carries TRBV30 and TRBJ1-1; D is ambiguous. From germline, CDR1 is GTSNPN and CDR2 SVGIG (reference sequence). This CDR3 has 15 amino acids. V lost 3 bases and J lost 1, with 15 bases in between. The CDR3 DNA reads TGTGCCTGGAGGTCAGTTGCGGTCGGGAACACTGAAGCTTTCTTT. It codes for CAWRSVAVGNTEAFF.

The J gene is TRBJ2-5, the V gene TRBV10-3, with 8 nucleotides matching TRBD1. The V segment lost 6 bases and the J segment 3 bases; nucleotides outside the gene matches: 3. This CDR3 contains 13 residues. Germline-derived CDR1 and CDR2 are ENHRY and SYGVKD. CDR3 protein: CAIRLDREETQYF. The CDR3 coding sequence is TGTGCCATCAGGCTGGACAGGGAAGAGACCCAGTACTTC.

The chain has TRBV5-1 and TRBJ1-4; tentative D call: TRBD1 (6 bases). Trimming took 3 bases from V and 2 from J, leaving 11 bases between them. CDR1 is SGHRS and CDR2 is YFSETQ in the germline V gene. The length of the CDR3 is 15 residues. Here the CDR3 reads CASSSTGQTNEKLFF. The CDR3 DNA sequence: TGCGCCAGCAGCTCAACAGGGCAGACTAATGAAAAACTGTTTTTT. The whole variable domain, filled in from reference TRBV5-1 and TRBJ1-4, reads KAGVTQTPRYLIKTRGQQVTLSCSPISGHRSVSWYQQTPGQGLQFLFEYFSETQRNKGNFPGRFSGRQFSNSRSEMNVSTLELGDSALYLCASSSTGQTNEKLFFGSGTQLSVL.

This clone was seen more than once but under ten times. This chain uses TRBV10-3 with TRBJ2-7; D not resolved. V was clipped by 0 bases and J by 4 bases, with 10 bases between them. The CDR3 spans 14 residues. Looked up from germline, CDR1 is ENHRY and CDR2 is SYGVKD. CDR3 protein: CAISESSDLYEQYF. The CDR3 DNA sequence: TGTGCCATCAGTGAGTCTTCAGATCTTTACGAGCAGTACTTC.